One sample yielded the 10 T cell receptor beta chains listed below, sequenced in a study. TCRdb re-analysed the reads in MiXCR, keeping a single row per CDR3 protein. This table has around 1,800 distinct CDR3 sequences, 25% to 30% appearing once. Sequencing used CD8+ T cells (not recorded whether cultured). Receptor source: a female donor.

This clonotype was counted many times. A much larger clone is a single base away; this may be a read error. The chain couples TRBV7-9 to TRBJ2-7; D perhaps matches TRBD1 (6 bases). CDR3 length: 12 residues. Per the germline V gene, CDR1 is SEHNR and CDR2 is FQNEAQ (reference sequence). V shed 3 bases and J shed 6 bases, with 9 bases lying between them. The CDR3 spells CASSLGRGEQYF. CDR3 DNA: TGTGCCAGCAGCTTGGGCAGGGGCGAGCAGTACTTC. Variable domain in full (rest from reference TRBV7-9 and TRBJ2-7): DTGVSQNPRHKITKRGQNVTFRCDPISEHNRLYWYRQTLGQGPEFLTYFQNEAQLEKSRLLSDRFSAERPKGSFSTLEIQRTEQGDSAMYLCASSLGRGEQYFGPGTRLTVT.

Within the sample, this clonotype is medium-sized. The chain carries TRBV15 and TRBJ1-5; D may be TRBD1 (5 bases). Trimming removed 0 bases from V and 0 bases from J, with 15 bases in between. CDR3 length equals 18 residues. Per germline, CDR1 LNHNV and CDR2 YYDKDF (reference sequence). The CDR3 DNA sequence: TGTGCCACCAGCAGAGAAGGAGGGGCCCCAGTTAGCAATCAGCCCCAGCATTTT. It codes for CATSREGGAPVSNQPQHF.

By sample share, this clonotype is medium-sized (0.01 to 0.1%). The V gene is TRBV3-1, the J gene TRBJ1-4; 7 bases fit TRBD1. In germline, CDR1 is LGHDT, CDR2 YNNKEL (reference sequence). Unmatched junction bases numbered 8, after V lost 0 bases and J lost 7 bases. The CDR3 is 16 amino acids. The CDR3 protein is CASSQEETGLSEKLFF. The CDR3 region has the DNA TGTGCCAGCAGCCAAGAGGAGACAGGGTTAAGTGAAAAACTGTTTTTT.

By sample share, this clonotype is medium-sized (0.01 to 0.1%). The chain uses TRBV28 and TRBJ2-2, with 8 positions matching TRBD1. Germline V gives CDR1 MDHEN, CDR2 SYDVKM. With 5 bases clipped from V and 5 bases from J, the junction kept 7 bases outside the gene matches. The CDR3 consists of 15 residues. The CDR3 sequence: CASSIRTGQTGELFF. The DNA for the CDR3 is TGTGCCAGCAGTATAAGGACAGGGCAAACCGGGGAGCTGTTTTTT. Full variable domain (remainder filled in from reference TRBV28 and TRBJ2-2): DVKVTQSSRYLVKRTGEKVFLECVQDMDHENMFWYRQDPGLGLRLIYFSYDVKMKEKGDIPEGYSVSREKKERFSLILESASTNQTSMYLCASSIRTGQTGELFFGEGSRLTVL.

This clonotype has only one observation. The gene calls are TRBV6-5 and TRBJ2-2; D possibly uses TRBD1 or TRBD2 (6 bases each). The germline CDR1 and CDR2 sequences are MNHEY and SVGAGI. The CDR3 runs to 13 residues. The CDR3 region has the DNA TGTGCTAGCGGTTACAGGGCTGGCGGGGAGCTGTTTTTT. Translated, it gives CASGYRAGGELFF.

By share of the sample, this clonotype is large. This chain uses TRBV7-2 with TRBJ2-1, with no clear D. V dropped 2 bases and J dropped 0 bases, with 11 bases sitting between them. Germline V lookup: CDR1 SGHTA, CDR2 FQGNSA. The CDR3 length is 16 residues. The CDR3 nucleotides are TGTGCCAGCAGCTTATTGGTTTCAAGCTCCTACAATGAGCAGTTCTTC. It encodes CASSLLVSSSYNEQFF.

In its sample, this clonotype is large (0.1 to 1%). This chain joins TRBV7-9 and TRBJ2-1; 9 nucleotides line up with TRBD2. This CDR3 comprises 19 residues. Germline V lookup: CDR1 SEHNR, CDR2 FQNEAQ (reference sequence). V dropped 4 bases and J dropped 2; count of bases not matched to a gene: 15. CDR3 bases: TGTGCCAGCAGCTCGACCTTAGCGGGGGAAAAGAAACCCTACAATGAGCAGTTCTTC. This codes for CASSSTLAGEKKPYNEQFF.

By sample fraction, this clonotype is medium-sized. The DNA of the CDR3 is TGTGCCTGGAGTGAGGACAATGAGCAGTTCTTC. Protein: CAWSEDNEQFF. V usage is TRBV30 and J usage is TRBJ2-1; no firm D call. V was trimmed by 1 base and J by 5 bases, leaving 3 bases between them. The CDR3 consists of 11 residues. The germline gives CDR1 GTSNPN, CDR2 SVGIG (reference sequence).

The table lists this clonotype with a few counts. A much larger clone sits a single nucleotide away, making a read error possible. The chain carries TRBV7-3 and TRBJ2-3, with 10 bases lining up with TRBD2. The CDR3 is 17 residues long. Looked up from germline, CDR1 is SGHTA and CDR2 is FQGTGA. The CDR3 is CAGSDPPSGGNTDTQYF. The DNA for the CDR3 is TGTGCCGGCAGCGACCCTCCTAGCGGGGGTAACACAGATACGCAGTATTTT.

This clonotype qualifies as medium-sized. This chain joins TRBV27 and TRBJ2-7; 7 bases are shared with TRBD1. CDR3 length: 17 residues. Trimming at V came to 2 bases and at J to 1 base, leaving 11 bases not matched to a gene. The germline CDR1 and CDR2 sequences are MNHEY and SMNVEV (reference sequence). The CDR3 sequence: CASSLDTGTALSYEQYF. The DNA for the CDR3 is TGTGCCAGCAGTTTAGATACCGGGACAGCCTTATCCTACGAGCAGTACTTC.